Listed below are T cell receptor beta chains from one sample, sequenced in a study of blood T cells in healthy people across ages. TCRdb ran MiXCR on the 5' RACE reads and lists one entry per CDR3 protein. In the table there are about 670,000 distinct CDR3 sequences, approximately 40% of which are singletons. The sample taken for sequencing was blood. Receptors originate from a man at least 80 years old in good health. Each CDR3 is given with its conserved first and last residue. Fields, in order: J gene, clone size, D gene, V gene, CDR3 DNA, CDR3 protein. A D gene is named only where the DNA matches it firmly. Where a row states a size, it is once, few, many or the class of an expanded clone; other rows omit it.

j_call: TRBJ2-1
clone_size: -
d_call: TRBD2
v_call: TRBV14
cdr3_nt: TGTGCCAGCAGCCATTTGGGCGGGGGACGGTACAATGAGCAGTTCTTC
cdr3_aa: CASSHLGGGRYNEQFF

j_call: TRBJ2-7
clone_size: -
d_call: TRBD1
v_call: TRBV10-3
cdr3_nt: TGTGCCATCAGTGCAGACAGGGGACCCTACGAGCAGTACTTC
cdr3_aa: CAISADRGPYEQYF

j_call: TRBJ2-1
clone_size: few
d_call: -
v_call: TRBV7-2
cdr3_nt: TGTGCCAGCAGCCCAGGGAACAGGGTTGGTGAGCAGTTCTTC
cdr3_aa: CASSPGNRVGEQFF

j_call: TRBJ2-7
clone_size: -
d_call: -
v_call: TRBV6-2/TRBV6-3
cdr3_nt: TGTGCCAGCAGTTACGGTAGGGGCTCCTACGAGCAGTACTTC
cdr3_aa: CASSYGRGSYEQYF

j_call: TRBJ2-7
clone_size: -
d_call: -
v_call: TRBV6-5
cdr3_nt: TGTGCCAGCAGCCCCGACAGTCGCAGCTCCTACGAGCAGTACTTC
cdr3_aa: CASSPDSRSSYEQYF

j_call: TRBJ2-7
clone_size: -
d_call: TRBD2
v_call: TRBV15
cdr3_nt: TGTGCCACCAGCAGAGATTCAATGGCGGGAGGGCGCGAGCAGTACTTC
cdr3_aa: CATSRDSMAGGREQYF

j_call: TRBJ2-7
clone_size: -
d_call: -
v_call: TRBV4-3
cdr3_nt: TGCGCCAGCAGCCACTATTCCCTCGGAGAGCAGTACTTC
cdr3_aa: CASSHYSLGEQYF

j_call: TRBJ2-5
clone_size: -
d_call: -
v_call: TRBV20-1
cdr3_nt: TGCAGTGCAACGCACCCGGGCGGAGAGACCCAGTACTTC
cdr3_aa: CSATHPGGETQYF

j_call: TRBJ1-1
clone_size: many
d_call: TRBD1
v_call: TRBV4-1
cdr3_nt: TGCGCCAGCAGCCAACCGTGGACAGGGAACACTGAAGCTTTCTTT
cdr3_aa: CASSQPWTGNTEAFF

j_call: TRBJ2-7
clone_size: many
d_call: -
v_call: TRBV20-1
cdr3_nt: TGCAGTTCTAAGGGGGGACAGCTGTACGAGCAGTACTTC
cdr3_aa: CSSKGGQLYEQYF

j_call: TRBJ1-6
clone_size: -
d_call: -
v_call: TRBV11-2
cdr3_nt: TGTGCCAGCAGCCTCGGCCAGTCCTATAATTCACCCCTCCACTTT
cdr3_aa: CASSLGQSYNSPLHF

j_call: TRBJ2-1
clone_size: few
d_call: -
v_call: TRBV3-1
cdr3_nt: TGTGCCAGCAGCCCTCTCTTGCGGACGAGCTCCTACAATGAGCAGTTCTTC
cdr3_aa: CASSPLLRTSSYNEQFF

j_call: TRBJ2-6
clone_size: -
d_call: -
v_call: TRBV18
cdr3_nt: TGTGCCAGCTCACCACAGGTAACGGCCAAAGCGTCAGGGGCCAACGTCCTGACTTTC
cdr3_aa: CASSPQVTAKASGANVLTF

j_call: TRBJ2-1
clone_size: few
d_call: TRBD2
v_call: TRBV7-9
cdr3_nt: TGTGCCAGCAGCCGACGGACTAGCGGGAGTCCAAATGAGCAGTTCTTC
cdr3_aa: CASSRRTSGSPNEQFF

j_call: TRBJ2-1
clone_size: -
d_call: TRBD2
v_call: TRBV3-1
cdr3_nt: TGTGCCAGCAGCCAAAGCGGGGGGTACGGGAATGAGCAGTTCTTC
cdr3_aa: CASSQSGGYGNEQFF

j_call: TRBJ2-7
clone_size: -
d_call: -
v_call: TRBV2
cdr3_nt: TGTGCCGTCGGAGAAGGGAGCTCCTACGAGCAGTACTTC
cdr3_aa: CAVGEGSSYEQYF